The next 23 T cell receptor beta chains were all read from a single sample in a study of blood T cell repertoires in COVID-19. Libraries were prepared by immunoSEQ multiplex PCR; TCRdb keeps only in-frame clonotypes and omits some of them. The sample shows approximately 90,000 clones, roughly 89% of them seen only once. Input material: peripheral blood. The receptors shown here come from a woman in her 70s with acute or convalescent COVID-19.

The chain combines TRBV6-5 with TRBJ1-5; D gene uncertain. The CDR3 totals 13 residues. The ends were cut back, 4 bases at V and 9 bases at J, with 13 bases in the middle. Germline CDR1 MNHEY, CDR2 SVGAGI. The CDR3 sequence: CASSSTFPGPQHF. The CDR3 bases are TGTGCCAGCAGTTCAACCTTCCCGGGGCCCCAGCATTTT.

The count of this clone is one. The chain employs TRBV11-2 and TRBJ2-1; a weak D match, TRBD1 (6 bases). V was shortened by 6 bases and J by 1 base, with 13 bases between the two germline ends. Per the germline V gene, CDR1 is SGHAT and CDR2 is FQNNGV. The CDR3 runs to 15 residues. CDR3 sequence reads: CASSREGTSYNEQFF. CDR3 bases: TGTGCCAGCAGTAGAGAGGGGACATCCTACAATGAGCAGTTCTTC. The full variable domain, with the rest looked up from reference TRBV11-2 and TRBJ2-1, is EAGVAQSPRYKIIEKRQSVAFWCNPISGHATLYWYQQILGQGPKLLIQFQNNGVVDDSQLPKDRFSAERLKGVDSTLKIQPAKLEDSAVYLCASSREGTSYNEQFFGPGTRLTVL.

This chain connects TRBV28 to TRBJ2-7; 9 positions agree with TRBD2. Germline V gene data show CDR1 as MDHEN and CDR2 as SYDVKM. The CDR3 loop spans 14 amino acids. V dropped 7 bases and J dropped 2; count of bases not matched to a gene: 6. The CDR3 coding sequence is TGTGCCAGCATCTTGACTAGCGGAACCTACGAGCAGTACTTC. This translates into CASILTSGTYEQYF.

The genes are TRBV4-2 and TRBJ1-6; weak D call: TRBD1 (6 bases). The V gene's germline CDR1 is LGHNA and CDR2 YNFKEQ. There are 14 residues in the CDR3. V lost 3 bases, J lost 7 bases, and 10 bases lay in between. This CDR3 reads CASSQGTGNSPLHF. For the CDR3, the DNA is TGTGCCAGCAGCCAGGGAACAGGGAATTCACCCCTCCACTTT.

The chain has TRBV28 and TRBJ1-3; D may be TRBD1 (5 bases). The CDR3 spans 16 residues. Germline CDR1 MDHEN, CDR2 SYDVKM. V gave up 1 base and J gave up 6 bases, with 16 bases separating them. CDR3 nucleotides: TGTGCCAGCAGTTTATTGATCGCGGGGGGAAAAAACACCATATATTTT. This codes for CASSLLIAGGKNTIYF.

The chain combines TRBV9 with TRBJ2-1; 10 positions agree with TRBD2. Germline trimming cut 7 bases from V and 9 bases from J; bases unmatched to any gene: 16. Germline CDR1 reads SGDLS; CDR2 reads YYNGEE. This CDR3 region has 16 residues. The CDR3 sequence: CASSPGLAGVSGEQFF. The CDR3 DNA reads TGTGCCAGCTCTCCGGGGCTAGCGGGAGTTAGTGGTGAGCAGTTCTTC.

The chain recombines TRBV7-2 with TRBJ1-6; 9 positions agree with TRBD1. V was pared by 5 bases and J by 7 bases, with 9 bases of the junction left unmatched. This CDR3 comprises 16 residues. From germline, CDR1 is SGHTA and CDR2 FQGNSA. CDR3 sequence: CASSLLPGQGNSPLHF. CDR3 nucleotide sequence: TGTGCCAGCAGCCTACTACCGGGACAGGGCAATTCACCCCTCCACTTT.

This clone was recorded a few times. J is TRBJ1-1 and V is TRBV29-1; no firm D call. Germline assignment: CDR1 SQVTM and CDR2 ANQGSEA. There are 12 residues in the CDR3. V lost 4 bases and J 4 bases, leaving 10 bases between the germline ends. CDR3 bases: TGCAGCGTTGTAGGCGGGAGCACTGAAGCTTTCTTT. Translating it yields CSVVGGSTEAFF.

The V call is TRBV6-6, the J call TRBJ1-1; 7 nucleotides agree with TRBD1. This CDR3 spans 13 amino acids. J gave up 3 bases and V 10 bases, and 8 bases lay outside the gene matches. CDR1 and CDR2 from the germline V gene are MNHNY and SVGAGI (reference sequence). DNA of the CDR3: TGTGCCATCAGGGACAGCGTTTACACTGAAGCTTTCTTT. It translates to CAIRDSVYTEAFF.

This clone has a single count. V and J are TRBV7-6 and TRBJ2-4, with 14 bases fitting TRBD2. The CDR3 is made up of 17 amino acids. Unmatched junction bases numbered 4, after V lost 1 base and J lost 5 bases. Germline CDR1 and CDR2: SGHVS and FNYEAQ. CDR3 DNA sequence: TGTGCCAGCAGCTTAGGGGGACTAGCGGGAGCGGAAAACATTCAGTACTTC. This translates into CASSLGGLAGAENIQYF.

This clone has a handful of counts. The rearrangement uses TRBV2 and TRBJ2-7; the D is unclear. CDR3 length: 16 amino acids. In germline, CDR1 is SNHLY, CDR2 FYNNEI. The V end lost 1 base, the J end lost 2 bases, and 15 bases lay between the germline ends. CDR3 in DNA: TGTGCCAGCAGTGAAGGGGTCGGGTCACCCACCTACGAGCAGTACTTC. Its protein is CASSEGVGSPTYEQYF.

The CDR3 nucleotides read TGTGCCAGCAGCTTAAACCCGGGACTAGCGGGGGAGAACACCGGGGAGCTGTTTTTT. Encoded protein: CASSLNPGLAGENTGELFF. This chain connects TRBV7-6 to TRBJ2-2, with TRBD2 matching 14 bases. CDR3 size: 19 residues. Germline assignment: CDR1 SGHVS and CDR2 FNYEAQ. Trimming cost V 2 bases and J 1 base; bases outside gene matches: 6.

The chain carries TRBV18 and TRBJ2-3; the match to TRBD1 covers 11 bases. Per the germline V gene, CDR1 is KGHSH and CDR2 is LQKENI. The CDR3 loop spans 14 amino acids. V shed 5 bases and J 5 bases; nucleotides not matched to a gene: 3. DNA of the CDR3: TGTGCCAGCTCATCAGGGACAGGGGGAGATACGCAGTATTTT. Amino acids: CASSSGTGGDTQYF.

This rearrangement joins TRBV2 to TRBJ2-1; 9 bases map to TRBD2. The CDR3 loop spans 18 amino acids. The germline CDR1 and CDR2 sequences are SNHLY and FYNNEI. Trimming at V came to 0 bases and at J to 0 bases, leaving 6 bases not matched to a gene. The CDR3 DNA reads TGTGCCAGCAGTGAAGCCCCACCGGGACTAGCCTCCTACAATGAGCAGTTCTTC. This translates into CASSEAPPGLASYNEQFF.

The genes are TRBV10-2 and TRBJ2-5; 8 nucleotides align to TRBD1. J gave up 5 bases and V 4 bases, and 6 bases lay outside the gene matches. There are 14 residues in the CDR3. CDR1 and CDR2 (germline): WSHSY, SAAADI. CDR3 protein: CASSGTGIRETQYF. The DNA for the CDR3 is TGCGCCAGCAGTGGGACAGGGATCAGGGAGACCCAGTACTTC.

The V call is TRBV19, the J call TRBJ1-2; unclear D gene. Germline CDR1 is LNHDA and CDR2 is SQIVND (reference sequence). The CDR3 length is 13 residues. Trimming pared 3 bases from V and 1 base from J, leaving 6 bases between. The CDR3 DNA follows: TGTGCCAGTAGTATCGGGAGTAACTATGGCTACACCTTC. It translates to CASSIGSNYGYTF.

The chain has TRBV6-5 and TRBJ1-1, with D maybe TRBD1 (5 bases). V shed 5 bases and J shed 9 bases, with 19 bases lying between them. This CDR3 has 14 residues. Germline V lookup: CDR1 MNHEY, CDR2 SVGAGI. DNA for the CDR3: TGTGCCAGCAGTACACGACGGGACTCTGAGAAAGCTTTCTTT. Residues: CASSTRRDSEKAFF.

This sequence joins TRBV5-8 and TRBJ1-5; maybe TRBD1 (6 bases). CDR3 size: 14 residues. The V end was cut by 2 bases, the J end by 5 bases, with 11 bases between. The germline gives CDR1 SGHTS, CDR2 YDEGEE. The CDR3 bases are TGTGCCAGCAGCTTTGGGGGCTCCGATCAGCCCCAGCATTTT. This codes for CASSFGGSDQPQHF.

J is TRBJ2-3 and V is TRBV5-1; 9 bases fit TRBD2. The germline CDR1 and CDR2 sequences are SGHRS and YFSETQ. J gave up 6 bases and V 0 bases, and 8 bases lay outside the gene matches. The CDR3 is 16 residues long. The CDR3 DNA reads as TGCGCCAGCAGCTTGGATTCCAGCGGGGGGTCGGATACGCAGTATTTT. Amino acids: CASSLDSSGGSDTQYF.

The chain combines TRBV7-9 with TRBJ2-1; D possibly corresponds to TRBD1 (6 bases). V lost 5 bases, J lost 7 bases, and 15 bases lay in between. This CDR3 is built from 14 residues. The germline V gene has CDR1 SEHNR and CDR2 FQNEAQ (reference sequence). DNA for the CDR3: TGTGCCAGCAGCCTAAGGGGGAGTGAGAATGAGCAGTTCTTC. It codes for CASSLRGSENEQFF.

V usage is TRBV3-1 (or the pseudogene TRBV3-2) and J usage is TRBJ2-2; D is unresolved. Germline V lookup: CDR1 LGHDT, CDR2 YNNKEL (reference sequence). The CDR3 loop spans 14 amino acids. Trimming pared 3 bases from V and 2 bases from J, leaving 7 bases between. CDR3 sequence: CASSQRRNTGELFF. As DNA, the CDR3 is TGTGCCAGCAGCCAGCGAAGAAACACCGGGGAGCTGTTTTTT.

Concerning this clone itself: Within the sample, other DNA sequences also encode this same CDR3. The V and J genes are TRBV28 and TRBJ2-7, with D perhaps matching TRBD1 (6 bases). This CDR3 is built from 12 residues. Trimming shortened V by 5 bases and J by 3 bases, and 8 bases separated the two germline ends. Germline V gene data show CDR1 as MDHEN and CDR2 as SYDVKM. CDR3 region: CASSPDSYEQYV. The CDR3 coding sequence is TGTGCCAGCAGTCCGGACAGCTACGAGCAGTACGTC.

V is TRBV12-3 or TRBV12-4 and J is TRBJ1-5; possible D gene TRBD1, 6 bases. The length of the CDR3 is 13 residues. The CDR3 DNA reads TGTGCTTCCACGAGGGGGAGCAATCAGCCCCAGCATTTT. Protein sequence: CASTRGSNQPQHF.